Each of the 14 T cell receptor beta chains below was sequenced from the same sample in a study of OX40 agonist ivuxolimab in advanced cancers. The assay was immunoSEQ multiplex PCR, and TCRdb's table has in-frame clones only and misses some. The sample consists of tens of thousands of clones, around 82% of them appearing once. The sequencing used CD4+ or CD8+ T cells sorted from blood, collected in a trial of the OX40 agonist ivuxolimab. These receptors all come from an adult with an advanced solid tumor such as melanoma, head and neck, liver or kidney cancer.

The rearrangement uses TRBV30 and TRBJ1-1; 8 bases align to TRBD1. V lost 8 bases, J lost 7 bases, and 12 bases stayed unmatched. CDR3 length: 13 amino acids. CDR1 is GTSNPN and CDR2 is SVGIG in the germline V gene (reference sequence). DNA for the CDR3: TGTGCCAGGAAGGACAGGGCGAGGGGTGAAGCTTTCTTT. Translation: CARKDRARGEAFF.

The genes are TRBV5-1 and TRBJ2-1; D is uncertain. This CDR3 region has 13 residues. V gave up 2 bases and J gave up 6 bases, with 9 bases separating them. Germline V gives CDR1 SGHRS, CDR2 YFSETQ. The CDR3 spells CASSFSLFNEQFF. DNA for the CDR3: TGCGCCAGCAGCTTTAGCCTTTTCAATGAGCAGTTCTTC. Complete variable domain (other parts from reference TRBV5-1 and TRBJ2-1): KAGVTQTPRYLIKTRGQQVTLSCSPISGHRSVSWYQQTPGQGLQFLFEYFSETQRNKGNFPGRFSGRQFSNSRSEMNVSTLELGDSALYLCASSFSLFNEQFFGPGTRLTVL.

J is TRBJ2-1 and V is TRBV11-1, with D possibly TRBD1 on 6 matching bases. This CDR3 is 15 amino acids long. Germline CDR1 and CDR2: SGHAT and FQDESV (reference sequence). V was pared by 4 bases and J by 7 bases, with 17 bases between. The chain's CDR3 is CASSSQPGTLNEQFF. The CDR3 DNA reads as TGTGCCAGCAGCTCCCAACCTGGGACACTAAATGAGCAGTTCTTC.

This clone appeared a few times. V gene TRBV19 combines with J gene TRBJ1-2, with D unresolved. CDR1 is LNHDA and CDR2 is SQIVND in the germline V gene (reference sequence). The CDR3 extends over 13 amino acids. Trimming cost V 3 bases and J 0 bases, with 5 bases left between them. CDR3 loop: CASSIDANYGYTF. CDR3 coding DNA: TGTGCCAGTAGTATTGACGCTAACTATGGCTACACCTTC. The full variable domain, in which reference TRBV19 and TRBJ1-2 provide the parts outside the CDR3, is DGGITQSPKYLFRKEGQNVTLSCEQNLNHDAMYWYRQDPGQGLRLIYYSQIVNDFQKGDIAEGYSVSREKKESFPLTVTSAQKNPTAFYLCASSIDANYGYTFGSGTRLTVV.

This clone has only one observation. V gene TRBV2 combines with J gene TRBJ2-3; no clear D gene. The CDR3 totals 14 residues. Germline V lookup: CDR1 SNHLY, CDR2 FYNNEI. Trimming stripped 0 bases from V and 7 bases from J, with 11 bases between. The CDR3 DNA reads as TGTGCCAGCAGTGAAGCGCTTTTTGCCTATACGCAGTATTTT. Residues: CASSEALFAYTQYF.

CDR3: CASFQGDGYTF. CDR3 nucleotides: TGTGCCAGTTTTCAGGGGGATGGCTACACCTTC. The chain employs TRBV6-5 and TRBJ1-2; TRBD1 aligns across 7 bases. Per the germline V gene, CDR1 is MNHEY and CDR2 is SVGAGI. This CDR3 is built from 11 residues. J was trimmed by 6 bases and V by 9 bases; bases with no gene match: 4.

The rearrangement joins TRBV5-4 to TRBJ2-3; 11 bases are shared with TRBD1. The CDR3 totals 15 residues. The V segment lost 2 bases and the J segment 4 bases; nucleotides outside the gene matches: 3. CDR1 SGHNT and CDR2 YYREEE come from the germline V gene (reference sequence). CDR3 sequence reads: CASSFWTGGPDTQYF. The DNA for the CDR3 is TGTGCCAGCAGCTTTTGGACAGGGGGCCCAGATACGCAGTATTTT.

This clone was observed once. The chain has TRBV6-5 and TRBJ1-6; D uncertain. The CDR3 length is 12 residues. Germline assignment: CDR1 MNHEY and CDR2 SVGAGI. Deletions cut 6 bases from V and 7 bases from J, with 7 bases between. The CDR3 nucleotides are TGTGCCAGCAGGCAGTTCAATTCACCCCTCCACTTT. Protein sequence: CASRQFNSPLHF.

V gene TRBV7-6 combines with J gene TRBJ1-3; D call uncertain. The CDR3 consists of 15 residues. The germline V gene encodes CDR1 SGHVS and CDR2 FNYEAQ. The germline V and J ends were trimmed by 5 bases and 0 bases, with 11 bases remaining between them. CDR3 coding DNA: TGTGCCAGCAGCCCACCGGGTCTCTCTGGAAACACCATATATTTT. This encodes CASSPPGLSGNTIYF.

This clone has more than one count but fewer than ten. The chain recombines TRBV4-3 with TRBJ2-1; TRBD1 might be the D (5 bases). The V end lost 4 bases, the J end lost 5 bases, and 9 bases lay between the germline ends. The CDR3 runs 13 residues. Germline CDR1 reads LGHNA; CDR2 reads YSLEER. CDR3 region: CASSPGADNEQFF. CDR3 DNA sequence: TGCGCCAGCAGCCCTGGGGCGGACAATGAGCAGTTCTTC.

The chain recombines TRBV7-2 with TRBJ2-1, with unresolved D. The germline V and J ends were trimmed by 5 bases and 0 bases, with 14 bases remaining between them. CDR1 is SGHTA and CDR2 is FQGNSA in the germline V gene. The CDR3 has 16 residues. CDR3 residues: CASSPSPYHSYNEQFF. In DNA form, the CDR3 reads TGTGCCAGCAGCCCTTCACCGTACCACTCCTACAATGAGCAGTTCTTC.

V and J are TRBV7-2 and TRBJ1-2, with 9 bases that match TRBD1. From germline, CDR1 is SGHTA and CDR2 FQGNSA. With V trimmed by 7 bases and J by 6 bases, 9 bases remained unmatched. The CDR3 extends over 14 amino acids. As DNA, the CDR3 is TGTGCCAGCACCCCCGGGACAGGGAGAAATGGCTACACCTTC. Its translation is CASTPGTGRNGYTF.

The chain uses TRBV7-2 and TRBJ1-1; a weak D match, TRBD1 (6 bases). Trimming cost V 7 bases and J 0 bases, with 15 bases left between them. Germline V gives CDR1 SGHTA, CDR2 FQGNSA. The CDR3 has 15 amino acids. CDR3: CASTLNGQMNTEAFF. CDR3 DNA: TGTGCCAGCACCCTAAATGGACAGATGAACACTGAAGCTTTCTTT.

The CDR3 nucleotides read TGTGCCAGCAGCTTAGGGGTGGAGGTTGGCTACACCTTC. Residues: CASSLGVEVGYTF. The chain joins TRBV7-2 to TRBJ1-2; no definite D call. Trimming stripped 1 base from V and 7 bases from J, with 10 bases between. The CDR3 loop spans 13 amino acids. Germline CDR1 SGHTA, CDR2 FQGNSA.